The 14 T cell receptor beta chains below come from one sample, sequenced in a study of OX40 agonist ivuxolimab in advanced cancers. This table comes from immunoSEQ multiplex PCR, and its TCRdb copy is limited to in-frame clones, with some not included. In the table there are more than 45,000 clones, around 79% of which are singletons. The sample consisted of CD4+ or CD8+ T cells sorted from blood, taken in a trial of the OX40 agonist ivuxolimab. The source of these receptors is an adult with an advanced solid tumor such as melanoma, head and neck, liver or kidney cancer.

The gene calls are TRBV18 and TRBJ2-1; no definite D call. The germline gives CDR1 KGHSH, CDR2 LQKENI. V was clipped by 1 base and J by 7 bases, with 2 bases between them. The CDR3 is 11 residues long. CDR3 in amino acids: CASSPQNEQFF. As DNA, the CDR3 is TGTGCCAGCTCACCACAGAATGAGCAGTTCTTC.

The rearrangement links TRBV6-6 to TRBJ2-7; 10 nucleotides match TRBD1. Germline-derived CDR1 and CDR2 are MNHNY and SVGAGI (reference sequence). The CDR3 totals 15 residues. The J segment lost 3 bases and the V segment lost 6 bases, leaving 8 bases of the junction unmatched. The CDR3 sequence is CASSYGTGDRYEQYF. CDR3 coding DNA: TGTGCCAGCAGCTACGGGACAGGGGATCGCTACGAGCAGTACTTC.

This clone was seen only once. The chain links TRBV2 to TRBJ1-3; D unclear. Germline CDR1 reads SNHLY; CDR2 reads FYNNEI. V lost 2 bases and J 0 bases, leaving 14 bases between the germline ends. CDR3 length: 17 amino acids. CDR3 DNA sequence: TGTGCCAGCAGTGAAATGGTCGGCCTGGACTCTGGAAACACCATATATTTT. Protein sequence: CASSEMVGLDSGNTIYF.

V usage is TRBV10-3 and J usage is TRBJ2-7; 7 nucleotides align to TRBD1. The V and J ends lost 10 bases and 0 bases, in that order; junction bases with no gene match: 3. The CDR3 consists of 12 residues. Germline lookup yields CDR1 ENHRY and CDR2 SYGVKD. CDR3 in DNA: TGTGCCACCAGGGGGACCTCCTACGAGCAGTACTTC. It is translated as CATRGTSYEQYF.

This chain links TRBV6-4 with TRBJ1-2; D ambiguous. V was shortened by 3 bases and J by 8 bases, with 7 bases between the two germline ends. The V gene's germline CDR1 is MRHNA and CDR2 SNTAGT. This CDR3 is built from 11 residues. This CDR3 reads CASSDARGYTF. CDR3 nucleotides: TGTGCCAGCAGTGATGCAAGAGGCTACACCTTC.

A few counts support this clone. The gene calls are TRBV9 and TRBJ2-1; 9 bases are shared with TRBD2. This CDR3 region has 15 residues. Germline CDR1 reads SGDLS; CDR2 reads YYNGEE. The trim removed 4 bases at V and 8 bases at J, leaving 10 bases unmatched. DNA for the CDR3: TGTGCCAGCAGCCAAGTGCGCGGGAGGGCTCATGAGCAGTTCTTC. It yields the protein CASSQVRGRAHEQFF.

The chain uses TRBV10-3 and TRBJ2-7; 12 nucleotides line up with TRBD2. The CDR3 runs to 18 residues. Germline lookup yields CDR1 ENHRY and CDR2 SYGVKD. The V segment lost 4 bases and the J segment 1 base; nucleotides outside the gene matches: 11. The CDR3 DNA is TGTGCCATCAGTGGTCCCAGGACTAGCGGGACTACTTCCTACGAGCAGTACTTC. It encodes CAISGPRTSGTTSYEQYF.

The chain is built from TRBV5-5 and TRBJ2-1; 9 bases are shared with TRBD2. The length of the CDR3 is 15 residues. Germline-derived CDR1 and CDR2 are SGHKS and YYEKEE (reference sequence). V dropped 5 bases and J dropped 4; count of bases not matched to a gene: 7. This CDR3 reads CASSRSGGTYNEQFF. Written as DNA, the CDR3 is TGTGCCAGCAGTCGAAGCGGGGGGACATACAATGAGCAGTTCTTC.

The chain links TRBV19 to TRBJ1-1; 7 bases fit TRBD1. The V gene end was trimmed by 5 bases and the J gene end by 6 bases; junction bases not matched to a gene: 12. Germline loops: CDR1 LNHDA, CDR2 SQIVND (reference sequence). This CDR3 contains 15 residues. CDR3 in DNA: TGTGCCAGTAGTGGGGAAGAGGGGGCTATCTCTGAAGCTTTCTTT. Its protein product is CASSGEEGAISEAFF.

The chain combines TRBV6-6 with TRBJ2-2; maybe TRBD2 (5 bases). Trimming stripped 6 bases from V and 1 base from J, with 15 bases between. Germline CDR1 reads MNHNY; CDR2 reads SVGAGI (reference sequence). The CDR3 spans 16 residues. The DNA of the CDR3 is TGTGCCAGCAGCCTAGCCCAGTTAGTGAACACCGGGGAGCTGTTTTTT. It yields the protein CASSLAQLVNTGELFF.

This clone was observed a handful of times. The CDR3 nucleotides are TGTGCCTGGAGTGGCCCAACTGGGTACACCATATATTTT. Protein sequence: CAWSGPTGYTIYF. The rearrangement links TRBV30 to TRBJ1-3; D not certain. The CDR3 is 13 amino acids. CDR1 and CDR2 (germline): GTSNPN, SVGIG (reference sequence). V was shortened by 1 base and J by 8 bases, with 12 bases between the two germline ends.

V gene TRBV19 combines with J gene TRBJ2-1, with D unclear. The germline gives CDR1 LNHDA, CDR2 SQIVND (reference sequence). The ends were cut back, 3 bases at V and 5 bases at J, with 17 bases in the middle. The CDR3 is made up of 16 amino acids. CDR3 protein: CASSINGLVRNNEQFF. Written as DNA, the CDR3 is TGTGCCAGTAGTATCAATGGCCTCGTTAGGAACAATGAGCAGTTCTTC.

A remark on this clone: This may stem from a read error, because a much larger clone lies one nucleotide away. Other DNA sequences from this sample encode an identical CDR3 as well. This chain connects TRBV28 to TRBJ2-7; a possible D gene is TRBD1 (6 bases). CDR3 length equals 14 residues. The V gene lost 5 bases and the J gene lost 7 bases, with 18 bases spanning the gap. Germline V gene lookup returns CDR1 MDHEN and CDR2 SYDVKM. This CDR3 is CASSPGQAPHEQYF. Written as DNA, the CDR3 is TGTGCCAGCAGTCCGGGACAAGCTCCCCATGAGCAGTACTTC.

The chain is built from TRBV4-2 and TRBJ2-6; D is uncertain. CDR1 and CDR2 from the germline V gene are LGHNA and YNFKEQ. The V end was cut by 4 bases, the J end by 0 bases, with 10 bases between. The CDR3 has 16 residues. CDR3 coding DNA: TGTGCCAGCAGCCCAGACGGAGACTCTGGGGCCAACGTCCTGACTTTC. Protein product: CASSPDGDSGANVLTF.